The 11 T cell receptor beta chains given below trace back to one sample, sequenced in a study of T-cell memory formation after mild COVID-19. Each CDR3 protein gets one entry after TCRdb re-called the 5' RACE reads with MiXCR. The sample holds 550,000 to 700,000 distinct CDR3 sequences; more than 15% are singletons and the top ten take approximately 12%. The sequenced sample was PBMCs or a T cell subset sorted from them (not recorded which). Receptors were obtained from an adult woman who had mild COVID-19 (a few samples of this study predate the infection). Cell type and time point are not known.

The chain couples TRBV7-9 to TRBJ2-1; 10 positions agree with TRBD1. V lost 7 bases to trimming and J lost 7 bases; unmatched junction nucleotides: 10. The CDR3 is 15 residues long. Germline values: CDR1 SEHNR, CDR2 FQNEAQ (reference sequence). CDR3 DNA sequence: TGTGCCAGCACCGGCGGACAGGGGGAATGGAATGAGCAGTTCTTC. It encodes CASTGGQGEWNEQFF.

This clonotype was recorded a few times. J is TRBJ1-1 and V is TRBV19; no clear D. The CDR3 contains 14 residues. Germline assignment: CDR1 LNHDA and CDR2 SQIVND (reference sequence). V was pared by 9 bases and J by 3 bases, with 17 bases between. CDR3 DNA: TGTGCCAGCGGGCAAGAAGGAGGGCACACTGAAGCTTTCTTT. It yields the protein CASGQEGGHTEAFF. The variable domain in full, with the rest retrieved from reference TRBV19 and TRBJ1-1, is DGGITQSPKYLFRKEGQNVTLSCEQNLNHDAMYWYRQDPGQGLRLIYYSQIVNDFQKGDIAEGYSVSREKKESFPLTVTSAQKNPTAFYLCASGQEGGHTEAFFGQGTRLTVV.

This clonotype was counted a few times. V gene TRBV24-1 combines with J gene TRBJ2-7, with D possibly TRBD1 on 6 matching bases. Trimming took 4 bases from V and 3 from J, leaving 9 bases between them. CDR3 length: 13 residues. Germline lookup yields CDR1 KGHDR and CDR2 SFDVKD. The chain's CDR3 is CATSEGDIYEQYF. The CDR3 nucleotides are TGTGCCACCAGTGAAGGGGACATCTACGAGCAGTACTTC.

There are a few counts of this clonotype. The genes are TRBV12-3 or TRBV12-4 and TRBJ2-7, with TRBD1 matching over 7 bases. Germline trimming cut 0 bases from V and 3 bases from J; bases unmatched to any gene: 11. The CDR3 is 17 residues long. The CDR3 nucleotides are TGTGCCAGCAGTTTAGCGCGGGCCAGGGGGATATTCTACGAGCAGTACTTC. Translating gives CASSLARARGIFYEQYF.

The chain couples TRBV20-1 to TRBJ1-2; D unclear. CDR1 and CDR2 (germline): DFQATT, SNEGSKA (reference sequence). V shed 6 bases and J shed 7 bases, with 12 bases lying between them. CDR3 length equals 11 residues. CDR3 sequence reads: CSATDQVGYTF. The CDR3 DNA sequence: TGCAGTGCCACCGACCAGGTTGGCTACACCTTC.

This clonotype was detected only once. This chain connects TRBV18 to TRBJ1-2, with D tentatively TRBD1 (6 bases). Between the trimmed V and J ends, which lost 4 bases and 3 bases, there was a span of 15 bases. Germline V gives CDR1 KGHSH, CDR2 LQKENI. This CDR3 is 15 amino acids long. CDR3 region: CASSQEQGGDYGYTF. The CDR3 nucleotides are TGTGCCAGCTCACAGGAACAGGGAGGTGACTATGGCTACACCTTC.

This clonotype appeared a few times. The V and J genes are TRBV3-1 and TRBJ2-1, with 12 positions matching TRBD2. In germline, CDR1 is LGHDT, CDR2 YNNKEL (reference sequence). CDR3 length: 15 residues. V shed 3 bases, J shed 6 bases, and the junction held 3 bases outside the gene matches. For the CDR3, the DNA is TGTGCCAGCAGCCATACTAGCGGGGGGCCCAATGAGCAGTTCTTC. Its translation: CASSHTSGGPNEQFF.

The CDR3 region has the DNA TGTGCCAGCAGTGGCAACCGGGACTCTTATAATTCACCCCTCCACTTT. This translates into CASSGNRDSYNSPLHF. The genes are TRBV27 and TRBJ1-6, with a tentative D call TRBD1 (5 bases). The CDR3 runs 16 residues. Germline V gene data show CDR1 as MNHEY and CDR2 as SMNVEV (reference sequence). Between the trimmed V and J ends, which lost 5 bases and 4 bases, there was a span of 15 bases.

There are a few counts of this clonotype. The chain recombines TRBV14 with TRBJ1-1; D not certain. CDR3 size: 13 residues. The ends were cut back, 1 base at V and 7 bases at J, with 10 bases in the middle. Germline V lookup: CDR1 SGHDN, CDR2 FVKESK. The CDR3 loop reads CASSQARWGEAFF. CDR3 coding DNA: TGTGCCAGCAGCCAAGCTCGATGGGGTGAAGCTTTCTTT.

This chain uses TRBV7-2 with TRBJ2-3; tentative D call: TRBD1 (5 bases). Germline V lookup: CDR1 SGHTA, CDR2 FQGNSA. V was clipped by 5 bases and J by 2 bases, with 14 bases between them. The length of the CDR3 is 15 residues. The CDR3 here is CASSPKRGYTDTQYF. In nucleotides, the CDR3 is TGTGCCAGCAGCCCGAAAAGGGGTTACACAGATACGCAGTATTTT. Full variable domain (rest looked up from reference TRBV7-2 and TRBJ2-3): GAGVSQSPSNKVTEKGKDVELRCDPISGHTALYWYRQSLGQGLEFLIYFQGNSAPDKSGLPSDRFSAERTGGSVSTLTIQRTQQEDSAVYLCASSPKRGYTDTQYFGPGTRLTVL.

J is TRBJ2-3 and V is TRBV20-1; no clear D. CDR1 is DFQATT and CDR2 is SNEGSKA in the germline V gene (reference sequence). Trimming took 5 bases from V and 3 from J, leaving 12 bases between them. The CDR3 totals 13 residues. The CDR3 DNA sequence: TGCAGTGCTCGTCCCCCTAGGACAGATACGCAGTATTTT. As protein: CSARPPRTDTQYF.